This T cell receptor (beta chain) was recovered during a study of radiotherapy plus CTLA-4 blockade in lung cancer. Broader study findings: There was expansion of tumor-derived TCR clones in blood after radiotherapy plus ipilimumab.

Trimming cost V 0 bases and J 2 bases, with 10 bases left between them. From germline, CDR1 is SGHRS and CDR2 YFSETQ. CDR3 length: 15 residues. Assay used: immunoSEQ multiplex PCR; TCRdb lists only in-frame clones, some missing. The profile covers over 75,000 clones, with 83% appearing a single time and 0.65% to 0.9% taken by the ten largest. About this clone: Antigen specificity is unknown.

The material was peripheral blood, obtained from a patient treated with radiotherapy plus ipilimumab. The V and J genes are TRBV5-1 and TRBJ2-3, with unresolved D. This clonotype originated in a human donor with non-small cell lung cancer who had stable disease on radiotherapy plus ipilimumab. CDR3 residues: CASSLAVGSTDTQYF. CDR3 nucleotide sequence: TGCGCCAGCAGCTTGGCCGTCGGTTCCACAGATACGCAGTATTTT.